This entry concerns a single TCR beta chain. Its antigen is not identified. The sample comes from a study of T cell repertoires in cytomegalovirus infection. Background on the study: As its CMV epitopes, the study selected recently identified HLA-C-restricted and well-studied HLA-B-restricted targets. Study findings and constraints: Dominating the ex vivo response were HLA-C-restricted CMV-specific TCR beta clonotypes. Using cumulative public TCR beta family frequency, the authors identified those who carried CMV together with the relevant HLA.

This CDR3 contains 15 residues. Germline V gene data show CDR1 as SGHVS and CDR2 as FQNEAQ. The V end was cut by 6 bases, the J end by 4 bases, with 18 bases between. One entry per CDR3 protein results from TCRdb running MiXCR on the reads. The repertoire includes some 350,000 distinct CDR3 sequences, roughly 34% of them detected once, and 13% sits in the top ten. The clonotype comes from a human donor in good health (CMV status not recorded). Some clones in this sample may be carry-over from other donors' samples. The material sequenced was cultured PBMCs, taken from culture after CMV antigen stimulation. V is TRBV7-8 and J is TRBJ2-5, with D hard to call. CDR3 residues: CASRESQLGLETQYF. The CDR3 bases are TGTGCCAGCAGAGAATCGCAGCTGGGCTTAGAGACCCAGTACTTC.